This T cell receptor (beta chain) appears in the sequencing data of a study of T cell changes during pregnancy in multiple sclerosis. Method: immunoSEQ multiplex PCR; TCRdb's copy keeps in-frame clones and lacks some. Among tens of thousands of clones listed, over 75% were seen once. About this clone itself: A junction end diverges from the germline sequence, so it may reflect a read error.

This CDR3 comprises 15 residues. The germline V gene encodes CDR1 MRHNA and CDR2 SNTAGT. This sample comprised CD4+ T cells from peripheral blood mononuclear cells, obtained in the third trimester of pregnancy. This TCR was recovered from a female donor in good health, enrolled as a control in a pregnancy study. The rearrangement joins TRBV6-4 to TRBJ1-4; 7 bases line up with TRBD1. CDR3 nucleotides: TGTGCCAGCAGTGACTCGGGACAGCCAAATGAGAAACTGTTTTTT. Amino acids: CASSDSGQPNEKLFF.